This TCR beta chain derives from a study of somatic mutations in cytotoxic T cells in rheumatoid arthritis. Per germline, CDR1 LNHDA and CDR2 SQIVND (reference sequence). Trimming took off 3 bases at V and 5 bases at J, with 16 bases between the two ends. There are 15 residues in the CDR3. Sequenced by immunoSEQ multiplex PCR; TCRdb stores in-frame clones only, minus some. The sample holds about 30,000 clones; more than 75% are singletons and the top ten take just under 8.5%. The material sequenced was CD8+ T cells sorted from blood. This TCR was sampled from an adult with rheumatoid arthritis. The chain links TRBV19 to TRBJ1-1, with D possibly TRBD1 on 5 matching bases. CDR3 sequence: CASSIIAGYETEAFF. CDR3 nucleotides: TGTGCCAGTAGTATTATAGCAGGGTATGAAACTGAAGCTTTCTTT.